The 11 T cell receptor beta chains reported below all come from one sample, sequenced in a study of T cell changes during pregnancy in multiple sclerosis. Profiling relied on immunoSEQ multiplex PCR, and the TCRdb table lists in-frame clones only, not all of them. This table has fewer than 70,000 clones, almost 95% appearing once. This sample comprised CD8+ T cells from peripheral blood mononuclear cells, obtained in the third trimester of pregnancy. These receptors all come from a female donor in good health, enrolled as a control in a pregnancy study.

CDR3 DNA: TGTGCCAGCAGTTCCCGCGAATTACCCTCGGAAGAGACCCAGTACTTC. It translates to CASSSRELPSEETQYF. V is TRBV6-6 and J is TRBJ2-5; no clear D gene. CDR1 is MNHNY and CDR2 is SVGAGI in the germline V gene (reference sequence). The length of the CDR3 is 16 residues. The ends were cut back, 4 bases at V and 3 bases at J, with 18 bases in the middle.

The gene calls are TRBV5-6 and TRBJ2-5; 8 nucleotides align to TRBD1. Per germline, CDR1 SGHDT and CDR2 YYEEEE. The CDR3 is made up of 14 amino acids. J lost 2 bases, V lost 2 bases, and 2 bases had no gene match. CDR3 protein: CASSFGQGQETQYF. The CDR3 bases are TGTGCCAGCAGCTTTGGACAGGGACAAGAGACCCAGTACTTC.

This clone is a singleton in its sample. V is TRBV9 and J is TRBJ2-7; TRBD1 agrees at 11 bases. The V gene's germline CDR1 is SGDLS and CDR2 YYNGEE. This CDR3 has 17 residues. V lost 0 bases and J lost 2; bases outside the gene matches: 7. In DNA, the CDR3 is TGTGCCAGCAGCGTAGGACCGGGACAGGGGGTAACCTACGAGCAGTACTTC. Translation gives CASSVGPGQGVTYEQYF.

The chain recombines TRBV15 with TRBJ2-7, with D maybe TRBD1 (6 bases). Germline V lookup: CDR1 LNHNV, CDR2 YYDKDF (reference sequence). Trimming left V 6 bases short and J 3 bases short, with 12 bases between. The CDR3 covers 13 residues. CDR3 sequence reads: CATRAGTSYEQYF. For the CDR3, the DNA is TGTGCCACCAGGGCCGGGACAAGCTACGAGCAGTACTTC.

J is TRBJ2-7 and V is TRBV11-2; 10 bases map to TRBD1. This CDR3 has 15 amino acids. CDR1 is SGHAT, CDR2 FQNNGV, per germline. V was pared by 5 bases and J by 0 bases, with 4 bases of the junction left unmatched. The CDR3 bases are TGTGCCAGCAGCCAAGACAGGGGGCTCTCCTACGAGCAGTACTTC. Protein sequence: CASSQDRGLSYEQYF.

This clone was seen a few times. The chain links TRBV7-6 to TRBJ1-1, with D tentatively TRBD1 (5 bases). V lost 1 base to trimming and J lost 1 base, with 10 bases between them. Germline V CDR1 and CDR2: SGHVS, FNYEAQ. This CDR3 contains 15 residues. The CDR3 bases are TGTGCCAGCAGCTTAGACTGGACAAGGAACACTGAAGCTTTCTTT. Its translation: CASSLDWTRNTEAFF.

This clone was counted once. The chain links TRBV5-1 to TRBJ2-7; TRBD2 is a possible D gene (6 bases). V was shortened by 4 bases and J by 3 bases, with 11 bases between the two germline ends. CDR1 SGHRS and CDR2 YFSETQ come from the germline V gene. This CDR3 has 13 residues. This chain's CDR3 is CASSPRDNYEQYF. CDR3 nucleotides: TGCGCCAGCAGCCCGCGGGATAACTACGAGCAGTACTTC.

Here the CDR3 reads CASSRGLPYTEAFF. The CDR3 DNA reads as TGTGCCAGCAGCAGGGGATTGCCGTACACTGAAGCTTTCTTT. The rearrangement joins TRBV27 to TRBJ1-1; D may be TRBD1 (6 bases). Germline CDR1 is MNHEY and CDR2 is SMNVEV (reference sequence). There are 14 residues in the CDR3. V gave up 6 bases and J gave up 3 bases, with 14 bases separating them.

This sequence joins TRBV5-1 and TRBJ2-2, with D maybe TRBD2 (7 bases). Trimming took off 6 bases at V and 3 bases at J, with 12 bases between the two ends. The CDR3 length is 14 residues. CDR1 SGHRS and CDR2 YFSETQ come from the germline V gene. In nucleotides, the CDR3 is TGCGCCAGCAATCGGGGGGCCGACACCGGGGAGCTGTTTTTT. Residues: CASNRGADTGELFF.

CDR3 in amino acids: CAWRPAGGYEQYF. DNA for the CDR3: TGTGCCTGGAGGCCAGCGGGGGGGTACGAGCAGTACTTC. This chain connects TRBV30 to TRBJ2-7; TRBD2 agrees at 10 bases. CDR1 is GTSNPN and CDR2 is SVGIG in the germline V gene (reference sequence). V gave up 3 bases and J gave up 4 bases; unmatched junction bases: 3. This CDR3 has 13 amino acids.

The J gene is TRBJ1-1, the V gene TRBV27; 8 bases map to TRBD1. The CDR3 has 15 amino acids. V was pared by 5 bases and J by 4 bases, with 9 bases of the junction left unmatched. Germline V gene data show CDR1 as MNHEY and CDR2 as SMNVEV (reference sequence). DNA for the CDR3: TGTGCCAGCAGTCCACGGACAGGGTTAGGCACTGAAGCTTTCTTT. It codes for CASSPRTGLGTEAFF.